Shown below are 25 T cell receptor beta chains from a single sample sequenced in a study of technical replicates of blood from several donors. This table comes from immunoSEQ multiplex PCR, and its TCRdb copy is limited to in-frame clones, with some not included. The data contain about 93,000 clones, about 95% of them singletons. The specimen sequenced was T cells isolated from PBMCs. The receptor set was obtained from a human donor in good health.

J is TRBJ2-3 and V is TRBV6-5, with a possible D match to TRBD1 (6 bases). In germline, CDR1 is MNHEY, CDR2 SVGAGI. Trimming left V 6 bases short and J 14 bases short, with 15 bases between. This CDR3 is built from 11 residues. CDR3 sequence reads: CASRNQQGSYF. In nucleotides, the CDR3 is TGTGCCAGCAGAAATCAACAGGGATCGTATTTT.

This clone was recorded once. The rearrangement links TRBV10-3 to TRBJ2-7; TRBD1 agrees at 10 bases. CDR3 length equals 16 residues. Trimming at V came to 2 bases and at J to 3 bases, leaving 7 bases not matched to a gene. The germline V gene has CDR1 ENHRY and CDR2 SYGVKD. CDR3 protein: CAISEPGQGVGYEQYF. CDR3 DNA: TGTGCCATCAGTGAGCCCGGACAGGGGGTAGGCTACGAGCAGTACTTC.

The chain combines TRBV28 with TRBJ1-1; possibly TRBD1 for D (6 bases). V was clipped by 5 bases and J by 2 bases, with 15 bases between them. Germline-derived CDR1 and CDR2 are MDHEN and SYDVKM. CDR3 length: 15 amino acids. CDR3 coding DNA: TGTGCCAGCAGTCCCACCGGGACAATCAACACTGAAGCTTTCTTT. Encoded protein: CASSPTGTINTEAFF. Supplemented by reference TRBV28 and TRBJ1-1, the full variable domain reads DVKVTQSSRYLVKRTGEKVFLECVQDMDHENMFWYRQDPGLGLRLIYFSYDVKMKEKGDIPEGYSVSREKKERFSLILESASTNQTSMYLCASSPTGTINTEAFFGQGTRLTVV.

The rearrangement uses TRBV5-4 and TRBJ1-6; D might be TRBD1 (6 bases). The germline gives CDR1 SGHNT, CDR2 YYREEE (reference sequence). This CDR3 region has 17 residues. V lost 2 bases to trimming and J lost 5 bases, with 17 bases between them. CDR3 loop: CASSFSLNRANNSPLHF. CDR3 DNA sequence: TGTGCCAGCAGCTTTTCCCTAAACAGGGCGAATAATTCACCCCTCCACTTT.

This chain links TRBV5-4 with TRBJ1-4; 10 bases line up with TRBD1. Germline V CDR1 and CDR2: SGHNT, YYREEE (reference sequence). The V segment lost 2 bases and the J segment 7 bases; nucleotides outside the gene matches: 2. The length of the CDR3 is 14 residues. The CDR3 sequence: CASSFGQGGEKLFF. The CDR3 DNA reads TGTGCCAGCAGCTTCGGACAGGGGGGTGAAAAACTGTTTTTT.

V is TRBV19 and J is TRBJ1-2; 7 bases line up with TRBD1. V was pared by 5 bases and J by 1 base, with 7 bases of the junction left unmatched. Germline loops: CDR1 LNHDA, CDR2 SQIVND (reference sequence). This CDR3 contains 15 residues. The CDR3 bases are TGTGCCAGTAGTCCCGGGACAGAAGTTAACTATGGCTACACCTTC. Residues: CASSPGTEVNYGYTF.

The rearrangement links TRBV5-1 to TRBJ1-2; the match to TRBD1 covers 7 bases. Germline assignment: CDR1 SGHRS and CDR2 YFSETQ. The CDR3 runs to 14 residues. Germline trimming cut 4 bases from V and 4 bases from J; bases unmatched to any gene: 7. For the CDR3, the DNA is TGCGCCAGCAGCCTACGGACAGGCCTCTATGGCTACACCTTC. Its translation is CASSLRTGLYGYTF. Looking up the rest from reference TRBV5-1 and TRBJ1-2 gives the full variable domain: KAGVTQTPRYLIKTRGQQVTLSCSPISGHRSVSWYQQTPGQGLQFLFEYFSETQRNKGNFPGRFSGRQFSNSRSEMNVSTLELGDSALYLCASSLRTGLYGYTFGSGTRLTVV.

The rearrangement joins TRBV7-8 to TRBJ1-5; D is uncertain. Per germline, CDR1 SGHVS and CDR2 FQNEAQ. The germline V and J ends were trimmed by 2 bases and 5 bases, with 13 bases remaining between them. The CDR3 sequence is 15 residues long. For the CDR3, the DNA is TGTGCCAGCAGCTTAAACGCGGGAATTTATCAGCCCCAGCATTTT. This codes for CASSLNAGIYQPQHF.

This clone appeared a single time. This chain's CDR3 is CASSQSGSSYNEQFF. CDR3 bases: TGTGCCAGCAGCCAATCCGGGAGCTCCTACAATGAGCAGTTCTTC. The chain joins TRBV16 to TRBJ2-1; a weak D match, TRBD2 (6 bases). The germline CDR1 and CDR2 sequences are KGHSY and FQNENV. The length of the CDR3 is 15 residues. V lost 0 bases and J 0 bases, leaving 6 bases between the germline ends.

This clone was recorded only once. V gene TRBV6-5 combines with J gene TRBJ2-1, with D possibly matching TRBD1 (5 bases). Germline V lookup: CDR1 MNHEY, CDR2 SVGAGI. Trimming left V 6 bases short and J 8 bases short, with 14 bases between. The CDR3 contains 13 residues. In DNA, the CDR3 is TGTGCCAGCAGCCTAGGGGTTATCGATGAGCAGTTCTTC. It specifies CASSLGVIDEQFF.

This chain joins TRBV7-8 and TRBJ1-2, with 12 bases fitting TRBD1. CDR1 SGHVS and CDR2 FQNEAQ come from the germline V gene. V gave up 1 base and J gave up 2 bases; unmatched junction bases: 5. The CDR3 has 17 residues. The CDR3 DNA follows: TGTGCCAGCAGCTTAGGGGACAGGGGGCCTCCCAACTATGGCTACACCTTC. It translates to CASSLGDRGPPNYGYTF.

The chain links TRBV7-9 to TRBJ2-5; D is undetermined. Trimming left V 4 bases short and J 3 bases short, with 3 bases between. The CDR3 length is 11 residues. Germline values: CDR1 SEHNR, CDR2 FQNEAQ (reference sequence). The CDR3 spells CASSSEETQYF. The CDR3, as DNA: TGTGCCAGCAGCTCCGAAGAGACCCAGTACTTC.

J is TRBJ2-5 and V is TRBV9, with TRBD2 matching over 8 bases. From germline, CDR1 is SGDLS and CDR2 YYNGEE. CDR3 length: 16 residues. V dropped 0 bases and J dropped 1; count of bases not matched to a gene: 5. This chain's CDR3 is CASSVGASGSQETQYF. For the CDR3, the DNA is TGTGCCAGCAGCGTAGGGGCTAGCGGGTCCCAAGAGACCCAGTACTTC.

This chain uses TRBV5-1 with TRBJ1-5; D is possibly TRBD1 (6 bases). The germline gives CDR1 SGHRS, CDR2 YFSETQ. V was cut by 4 bases and J by 1 base, with 12 bases left in between. The CDR3 consists of 15 residues. The CDR3 reads CASSPDSFSNQPQHF. The DNA for the CDR3 is TGCGCCAGCAGCCCGGACAGTTTCAGCAATCAGCCCCAGCATTTT.

The chain uses TRBV19 and TRBJ1-4, with 7 bases lining up with TRBD1. Germline V gives CDR1 LNHDA, CDR2 SQIVND (reference sequence). The V and J ends lost 9 bases and 3 bases, in that order; junction bases with no gene match: 7. The CDR3 is 14 residues long. CDR3 in DNA: TGTGCCAGCTCTCCAGGGGGAGCTAATGAAAAACTGTTTTTT. It translates to CASSPGGANEKLFF.

The chain couples TRBV4-1 to TRBJ1-5, with TRBD1 matching 10 bases. V dropped 0 bases and J dropped 0; count of bases not matched to a gene: 11. Germline loops: CDR1 MGHRA, CDR2 YSYEKL. The CDR3 runs to 20 residues. This chain's CDR3 is CASSQEEGQGGKYSNQPQHF. For the CDR3, the DNA is TGCGCCAGCAGCCAAGAGGAAGGACAGGGGGGGAAGTATAGCAATCAGCCCCAGCATTTT.

The J gene is TRBJ1-2, the V gene TRBV2; D remains ambiguous. CDR3 size: 13 residues. The germline V gene has CDR1 SNHLY and CDR2 FYNNEI. V was shortened by 7 bases and J by 1 base, with 10 bases between the two germline ends. This CDR3 is CASTAGSNYGYTF. DNA for the CDR3: TGTGCCAGCACGGCGGGCAGTAACTATGGCTACACCTTC.

V is TRBV6-4 and J is TRBJ2-1, with D tentatively TRBD1 (6 bases). Trimming left V 5 bases short and J 2 bases short, with 13 bases between. The CDR3 length is 15 residues. Germline CDR1 reads MRHNA; CDR2 reads SNTAGT. CDR3 protein: CASSQTGTTYNEQFF. CDR3 nucleotide sequence: TGTGCCAGCAGTCAGACAGGCACTACCTACAATGAGCAGTTCTTC.

The chain combines TRBV28 with TRBJ2-7, with TRBD2 matching over 13 bases. Trimming cost V 11 bases and J 0 bases; bases outside gene matches: 7. The germline CDR1 and CDR2 sequences are MDHEN and SYDVKM. This CDR3 has 15 amino acids. CDR3: CACRTSGGASYEQYF. The DNA for the CDR3 is TGTGCCTGCCGGACTAGCGGGGGCGCCTCCTACGAGCAGTACTTC. Complete variable domain (other parts from reference TRBV28 and TRBJ2-7): DVKVTQSSRYLVKRTGEKVFLECVQDMDHENMFWYRQDPGLGLRLIYFSYDVKMKEKGDIPEGYSVSREKKERFSLILESASTNQTSMYLCACRTSGGASYEQYFGPGTRLTVT.

The chain is built from TRBV10-2 and TRBJ2-5; 8 positions agree with TRBD2. Per the germline V gene, CDR1 is WSHSY and CDR2 is SAAADI. With 3 bases clipped from V and 5 bases from J, the junction kept 11 bases outside the gene matches. The CDR3 contains 16 residues. The CDR3 protein is CASSESPGLGGETQYF. The CDR3 bases are TGCGCCAGCAGTGAATCGCCGGGACTAGGTGGCGAGACCCAGTACTTC.

V is TRBV14 and J is TRBJ2-7, with 8 bases matching TRBD1. Germline values: CDR1 SGHDN, CDR2 FVKESK. CDR3 size: 15 residues. Unmatched junction bases numbered 8, after V lost 0 bases and J lost 7 bases. CDR3 protein: CASSQERQGAREQYF. The CDR3 DNA reads as TGTGCCAGCAGCCAAGAACGCCAGGGGGCGCGGGAGCAGTACTTC.

The rearrangement joins TRBV15 to TRBJ1-3; 9 nucleotides match TRBD1. V gave up 6 bases and J gave up 0 bases; unmatched junction bases: 0. CDR1 is LNHNV, CDR2 YYDKDF, per germline (reference sequence). The CDR3 sequence is 14 residues long. The CDR3 protein is CATRDRGSGNTIYF. The CDR3 DNA follows: TGTGCCACCAGGGACAGGGGCTCTGGAAACACCATATATTTT.

V and J are TRBV29-1 and TRBJ2-7; D perhaps matches TRBD2 (6 bases). Germline V gene data show CDR1 as SQVTM and CDR2 as ANQGSEA. CDR3 length equals 13 residues. Trimming shortened V by 4 bases and J by 7 bases, and 17 bases separated the two germline ends. CDR3 amino acids: CSVGGALGREQYF. The CDR3, as DNA: TGCAGCGTTGGCGGGGCTCTAGGAAGGGAGCAGTACTTC.

Regarding this clone: The same CDR3 also results from other DNA sequences found in this sample. The rearrangement joins TRBV5-6 to TRBJ1-5; D not certain. Germline lookup yields CDR1 SGHDT and CDR2 YYEEEE. This CDR3 is 12 amino acids long. V lost 4 bases to trimming and J lost 4 bases, with 6 bases between them. CDR3 protein: CASSLLNQPQHF. DNA of the CDR3: TGTGCCAGCAGCCTGTTAAATCAGCCCCAGCATTTT.

This chain connects TRBV7-9 to TRBJ2-1; possibly TRBD2 for D (6 bases). V was trimmed by 3 bases and J by 5 bases, leaving 17 bases between them. CDR3 length equals 16 residues. Looked up from germline, CDR1 is SEHNR and CDR2 is FQNEAQ (reference sequence). CDR3 sequence (DNA): TGTGCCAGCAGCTTGGGAACTAGCAATGTCAACAATGAGCAGTTCTTC. Its protein is CASSLGTSNVNNEQFF. Variable domain in full (rest from reference TRBV7-9 and TRBJ2-1): DTGVSQNPRHKITKRGQNVTFRCDPISEHNRLYWYRQTLGQGPEFLTYFQNEAQLEKSRLLSDRFSAERPKGSFSTLEIQRTEQGDSAMYLCASSLGTSNVNNEQFFGPGTRLTVL.